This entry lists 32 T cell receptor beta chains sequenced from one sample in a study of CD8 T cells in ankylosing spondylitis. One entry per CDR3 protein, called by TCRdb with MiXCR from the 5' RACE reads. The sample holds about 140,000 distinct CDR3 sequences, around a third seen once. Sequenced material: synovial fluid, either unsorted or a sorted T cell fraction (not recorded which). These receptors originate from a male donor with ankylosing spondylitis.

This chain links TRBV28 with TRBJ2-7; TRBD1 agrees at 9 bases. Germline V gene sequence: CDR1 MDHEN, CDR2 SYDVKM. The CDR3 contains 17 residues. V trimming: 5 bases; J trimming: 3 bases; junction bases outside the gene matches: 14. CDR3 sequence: CASSKARQGGTHYEQYF. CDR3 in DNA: TGTGCCAGCAGTAAAGCCCGACAGGGGGGAACCCACTACGAGCAGTACTTC.

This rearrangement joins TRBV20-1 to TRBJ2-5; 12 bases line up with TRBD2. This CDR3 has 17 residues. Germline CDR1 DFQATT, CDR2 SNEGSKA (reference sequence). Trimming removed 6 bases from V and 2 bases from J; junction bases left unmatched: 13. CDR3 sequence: CSANEGRGLAGQETQYF. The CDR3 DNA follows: TGCAGTGCGAATGAGGGACGAGGACTAGCGGGGCAAGAGACCCAGTACTTC.

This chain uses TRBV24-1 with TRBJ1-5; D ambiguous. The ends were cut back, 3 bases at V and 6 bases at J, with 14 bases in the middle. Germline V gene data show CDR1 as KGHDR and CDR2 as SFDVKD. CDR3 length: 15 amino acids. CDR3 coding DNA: TGTGCCACCAGTGATACGGGCCAGAGGGCTCAGCCCCAGCATTTT. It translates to CATSDTGQRAQPQHF.

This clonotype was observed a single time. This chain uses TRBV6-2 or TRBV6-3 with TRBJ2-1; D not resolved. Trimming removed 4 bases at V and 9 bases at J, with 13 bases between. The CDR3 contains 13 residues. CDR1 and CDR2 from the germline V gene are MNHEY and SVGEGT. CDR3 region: CASSWSSLGEQFF. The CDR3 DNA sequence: TGTGCCAGCAGTTGGTCTAGTTTAGGTGAGCAGTTCTTC.

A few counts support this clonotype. The CDR3, as DNA: TGTGCCAGCAGCGGGCATCGACGCCCATCCTACGAGCAGTACTTC. Its translation: CASSGHRRPSYEQYF. This chain connects TRBV9 to TRBJ2-7; D unresolved. This CDR3 has 15 amino acids. Germline V gene sequence: CDR1 SGDLS, CDR2 YYNGEE. Deletions cut 3 bases from V and 1 base from J, with 14 bases between.

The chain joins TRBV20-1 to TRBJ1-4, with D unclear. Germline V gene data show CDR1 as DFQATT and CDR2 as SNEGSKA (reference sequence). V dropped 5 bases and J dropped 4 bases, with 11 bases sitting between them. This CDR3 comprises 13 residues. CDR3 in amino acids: CSASKGNNEKLFF. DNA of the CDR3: TGCAGTGCTTCTAAAGGGAATAATGAAAAACTGTTTTTT.

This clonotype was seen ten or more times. CDR3 coding DNA: TGTGCCAGCAGTATCCAGGATCTTTCACCCCTCCACTTT. Translating it yields CASSIQDLSPLHF. This sequence joins TRBV2 and TRBJ1-6, with no clear D. From germline, CDR1 is SNHLY and CDR2 FYNNEI. The CDR3 consists of 13 residues. Trimming took 5 bases from V and 9 from J, leaving 11 bases between them.

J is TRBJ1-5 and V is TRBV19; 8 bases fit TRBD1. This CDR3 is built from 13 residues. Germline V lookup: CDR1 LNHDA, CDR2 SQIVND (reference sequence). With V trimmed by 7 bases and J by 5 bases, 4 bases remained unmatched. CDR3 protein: CASNLQGDQPQHF. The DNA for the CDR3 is TGTGCCAGTAACTTACAGGGGGATCAGCCCCAGCATTTT.

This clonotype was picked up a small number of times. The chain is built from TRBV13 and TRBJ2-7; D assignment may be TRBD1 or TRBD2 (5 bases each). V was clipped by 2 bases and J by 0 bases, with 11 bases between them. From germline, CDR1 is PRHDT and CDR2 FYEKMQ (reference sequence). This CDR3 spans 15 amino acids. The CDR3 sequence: CASSLKAGSSYEQYF. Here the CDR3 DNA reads TGTGCCAGCAGCTTAAAGGCAGGGAGCTCCTACGAGCAGTACTTC.

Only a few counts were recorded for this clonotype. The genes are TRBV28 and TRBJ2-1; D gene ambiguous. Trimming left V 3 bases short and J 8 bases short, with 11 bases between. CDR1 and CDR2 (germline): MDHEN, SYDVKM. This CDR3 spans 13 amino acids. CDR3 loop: CASSLRRTDEQFF. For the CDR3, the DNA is TGTGCCAGCAGTTTGCGCCGAACTGATGAGCAGTTCTTC.

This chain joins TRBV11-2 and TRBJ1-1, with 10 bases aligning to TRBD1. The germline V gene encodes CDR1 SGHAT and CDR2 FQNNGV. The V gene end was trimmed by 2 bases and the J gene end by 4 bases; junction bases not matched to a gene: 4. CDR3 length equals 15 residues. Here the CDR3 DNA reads TGTGCCAGCAGCTTAATGGGACAGGGGTCCACTGAAGCTTTCTTT. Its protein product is CASSLMGQGSTEAFF.

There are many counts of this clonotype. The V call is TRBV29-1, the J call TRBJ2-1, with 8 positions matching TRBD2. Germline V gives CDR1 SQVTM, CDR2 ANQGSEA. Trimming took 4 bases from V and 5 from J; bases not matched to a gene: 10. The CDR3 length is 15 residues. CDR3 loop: CSVGGSGTRNNEQFF. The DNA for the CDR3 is TGCAGCGTTGGGGGCTCCGGGACTAGAAACAATGAGCAGTTCTTC.

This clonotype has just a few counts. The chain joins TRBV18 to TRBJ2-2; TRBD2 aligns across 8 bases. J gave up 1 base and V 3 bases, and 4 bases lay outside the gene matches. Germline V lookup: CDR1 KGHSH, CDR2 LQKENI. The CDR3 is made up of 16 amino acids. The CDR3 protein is CASSPPSGGNTGELFF. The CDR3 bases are TGTGCCAGCTCACCCCCCAGCGGGGGGAACACCGGGGAGCTGTTTTTT.

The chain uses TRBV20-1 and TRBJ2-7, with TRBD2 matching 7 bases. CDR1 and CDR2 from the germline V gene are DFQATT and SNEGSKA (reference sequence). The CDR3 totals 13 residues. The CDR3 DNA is TGCAGCTCGTCGGCGGGAGACTCGTACGAGCAGTACTTC. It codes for CSSSAGDSYEQYF.

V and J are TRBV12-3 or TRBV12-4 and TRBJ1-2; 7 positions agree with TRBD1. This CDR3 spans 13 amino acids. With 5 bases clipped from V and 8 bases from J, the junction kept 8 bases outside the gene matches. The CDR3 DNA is TGTGCCAGCAGTAGACAGGGACGGGAAGGCTACACCTTC. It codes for CASSRQGREGYTF.

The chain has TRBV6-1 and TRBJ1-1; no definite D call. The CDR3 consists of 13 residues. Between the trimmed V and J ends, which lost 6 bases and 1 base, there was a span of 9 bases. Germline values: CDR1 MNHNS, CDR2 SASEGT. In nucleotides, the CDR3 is TGTGCCAGCAGGACGACATGGAACACTGAAGCTTTCTTT. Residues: CASRTTWNTEAFF.

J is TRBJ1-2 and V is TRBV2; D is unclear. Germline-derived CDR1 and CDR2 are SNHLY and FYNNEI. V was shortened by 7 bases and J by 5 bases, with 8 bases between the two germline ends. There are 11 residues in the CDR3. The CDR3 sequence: CASTIQYGYTF. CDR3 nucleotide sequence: TGTGCCAGCACAATTCAATATGGCTACACCTTC.

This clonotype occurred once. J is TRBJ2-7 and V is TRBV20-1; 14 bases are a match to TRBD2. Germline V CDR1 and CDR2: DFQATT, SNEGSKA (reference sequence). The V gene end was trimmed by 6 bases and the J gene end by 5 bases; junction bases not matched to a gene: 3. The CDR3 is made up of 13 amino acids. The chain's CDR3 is CSATGLAGDEQYF. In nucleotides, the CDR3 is TGCAGTGCGACGGGACTAGCGGGAGACGAGCAGTACTTC.

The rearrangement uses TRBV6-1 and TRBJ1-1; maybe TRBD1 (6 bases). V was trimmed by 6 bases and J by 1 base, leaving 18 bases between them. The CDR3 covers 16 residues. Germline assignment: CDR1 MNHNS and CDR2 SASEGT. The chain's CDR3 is CASRRGARGTNTEAFF. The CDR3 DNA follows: TGTGCCAGCAGACGGGGGGCGCGAGGCACGAACACTGAAGCTTTCTTT.

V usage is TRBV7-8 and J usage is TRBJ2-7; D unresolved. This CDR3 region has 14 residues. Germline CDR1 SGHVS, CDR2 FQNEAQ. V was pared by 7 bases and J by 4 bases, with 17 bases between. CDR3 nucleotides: TGTGCCAGCACCGTACCGGGTGGAGCATACGAGCAGTACTTC. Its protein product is CASTVPGGAYEQYF.

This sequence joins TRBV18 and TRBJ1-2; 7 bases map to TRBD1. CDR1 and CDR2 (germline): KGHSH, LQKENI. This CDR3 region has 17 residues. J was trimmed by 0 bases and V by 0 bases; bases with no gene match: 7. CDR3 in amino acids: CASSPPIGQATNYGYTF. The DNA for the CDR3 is TGTGCCAGCTCACCACCGATCGGACAGGCGACTAACTATGGCTACACCTTC.

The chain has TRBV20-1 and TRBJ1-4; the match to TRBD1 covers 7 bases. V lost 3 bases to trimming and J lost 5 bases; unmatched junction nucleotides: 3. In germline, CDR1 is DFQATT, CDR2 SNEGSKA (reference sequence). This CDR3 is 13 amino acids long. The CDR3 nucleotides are TGCAGTGCTAGCACAGGGGCGAATGAAAAACTGTTTTTT. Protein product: CSASTGANEKLFF.

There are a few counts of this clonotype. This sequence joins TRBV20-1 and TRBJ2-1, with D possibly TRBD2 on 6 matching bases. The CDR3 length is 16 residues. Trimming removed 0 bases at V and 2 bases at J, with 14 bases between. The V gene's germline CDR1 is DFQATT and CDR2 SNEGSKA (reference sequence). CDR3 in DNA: TGCAGTGCTAGAGATCGTCGGCGGGACCCCTACAATGAGCAGTTCTTC. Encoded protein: CSARDRRRDPYNEQFF.

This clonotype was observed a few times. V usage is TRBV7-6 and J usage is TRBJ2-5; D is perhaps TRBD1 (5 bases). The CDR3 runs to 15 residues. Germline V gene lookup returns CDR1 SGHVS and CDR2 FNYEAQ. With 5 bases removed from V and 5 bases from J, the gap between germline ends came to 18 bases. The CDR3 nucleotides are TGTGCCAGCAGCAAAGAGTGGGGCATTAGGGAGACCCAGTACTTC. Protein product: CASSKEWGIRETQYF.

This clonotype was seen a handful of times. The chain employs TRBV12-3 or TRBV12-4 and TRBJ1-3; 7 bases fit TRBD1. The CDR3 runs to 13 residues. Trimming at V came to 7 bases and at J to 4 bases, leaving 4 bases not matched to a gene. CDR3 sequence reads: CASTMTGGNTIYF. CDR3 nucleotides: TGTGCCAGCACTATGACAGGGGGAAACACCATATATTTT.

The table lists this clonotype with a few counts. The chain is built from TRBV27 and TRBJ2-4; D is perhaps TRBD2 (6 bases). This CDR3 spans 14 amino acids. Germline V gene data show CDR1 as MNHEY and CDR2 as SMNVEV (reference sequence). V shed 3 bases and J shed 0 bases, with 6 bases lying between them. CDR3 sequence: CASSFGGAKNIQYF. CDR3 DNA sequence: TGTGCCAGCAGTTTCGGGGGAGCCAAAAACATTCAGTACTTC.

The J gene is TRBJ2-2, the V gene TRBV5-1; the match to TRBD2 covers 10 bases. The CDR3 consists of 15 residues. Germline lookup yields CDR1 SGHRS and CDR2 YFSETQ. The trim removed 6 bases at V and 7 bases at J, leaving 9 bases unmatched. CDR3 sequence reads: CASNPTSGVDGELFF. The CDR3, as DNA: TGCGCCAGCAACCCAACTAGCGGGGTCGACGGGGAGCTGTTTTTT.

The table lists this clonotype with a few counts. The CDR3 spells CSARGGAGDTQYF. The CDR3 region has the DNA TGCAGTGCTAGAGGAGGGGCGGGAGATACGCAGTATTTT. The V gene is TRBV20-1, the J gene TRBJ2-3; D could derive from TRBD1 or TRBD2 (5 bases each). The CDR3 extends over 13 amino acids. CDR1 is DFQATT and CDR2 is SNEGSKA in the germline V gene (reference sequence). The ends were cut back, 1 base at V and 5 bases at J, with 10 bases in the middle.

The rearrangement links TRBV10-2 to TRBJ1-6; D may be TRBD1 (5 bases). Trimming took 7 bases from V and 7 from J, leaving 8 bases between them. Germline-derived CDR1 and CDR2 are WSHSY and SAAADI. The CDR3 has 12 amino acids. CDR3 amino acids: CASKGANSPLHF. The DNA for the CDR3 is TGCGCCAGCAAAGGGGCGAATTCACCCCTCCACTTT.

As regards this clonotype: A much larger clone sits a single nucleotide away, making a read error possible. This chain's CDR3 is CASSHPGGYEQYF. DNA for the CDR3: TGTGCCAGCAGCCATCCAGGGGGCTACGAGCAGTACTTC. The genes are TRBV12-3 or TRBV12-4 and TRBJ2-7; the match to TRBD1 covers 7 bases. Trimming at V came to 6 bases and at J to 3 bases, leaving 5 bases not matched to a gene. This CDR3 is built from 13 residues.

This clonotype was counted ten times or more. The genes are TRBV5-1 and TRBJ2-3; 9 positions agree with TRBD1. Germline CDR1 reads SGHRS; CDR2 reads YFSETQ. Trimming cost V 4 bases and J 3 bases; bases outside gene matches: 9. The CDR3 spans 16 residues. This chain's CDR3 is CASSIQGQGMTDTQYF. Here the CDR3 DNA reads TGCGCCAGCAGCATTCAGGGACAGGGAATGACAGATACGCAGTATTTT.

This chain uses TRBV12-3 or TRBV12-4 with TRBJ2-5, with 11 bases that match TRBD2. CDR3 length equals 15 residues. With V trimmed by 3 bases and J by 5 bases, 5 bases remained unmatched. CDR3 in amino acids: CASSFGLAGGETQYF. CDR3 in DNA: TGTGCCAGCAGTTTTGGCCTAGCGGGAGGCGAGACCCAGTACTTC.